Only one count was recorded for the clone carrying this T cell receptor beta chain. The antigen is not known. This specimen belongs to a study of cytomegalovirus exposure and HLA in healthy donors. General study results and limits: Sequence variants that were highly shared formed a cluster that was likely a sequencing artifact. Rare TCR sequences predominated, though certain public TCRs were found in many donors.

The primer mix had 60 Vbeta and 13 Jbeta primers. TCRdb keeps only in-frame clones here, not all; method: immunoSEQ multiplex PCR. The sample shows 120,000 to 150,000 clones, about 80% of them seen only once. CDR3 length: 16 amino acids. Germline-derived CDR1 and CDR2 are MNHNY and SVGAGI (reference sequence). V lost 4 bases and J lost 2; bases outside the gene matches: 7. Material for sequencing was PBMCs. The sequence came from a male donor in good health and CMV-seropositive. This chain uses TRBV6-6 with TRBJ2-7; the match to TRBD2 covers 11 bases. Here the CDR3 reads CASSSGLAETTYEQYF. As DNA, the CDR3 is TGTGCCAGCAGTTCGGGACTAGCGGAAACCACCTACGAGCAGTACTTC.